These 28 T cell receptor beta chains originate from one sample sequenced in a study of blood T cell repertoires in COVID-19. Using immunoSEQ multiplex PCR, the repertoire was profiled, and TCRdb retains in-frame clones only, with some absent. Of roughly 200,000 clones listed, approximately 85% are singletons. The sample was peripheral blood. All receptors come from a woman at least 80 years old with acute or convalescent COVID-19.

V gene TRBV14 combines with J gene TRBJ1-3; TRBD1 matches at 7 bases. Trimming cost V 4 bases and J 3 bases; bases outside gene matches: 3. The CDR3 length is 14 residues. The germline CDR1 and CDR2 sequences are SGHDN and FVKESK. CDR3 in DNA: TGTGCCAGCAGCCGATGGACAGGTGGAAACACCATATATTTT. Encoded protein: CASSRWTGGNTIYF.

V usage is TRBV7-3 and J usage is TRBJ2-3, with 7 bases aligning to TRBD1. The germline V gene encodes CDR1 SGHTA and CDR2 FQGTGA. V was clipped by 5 bases and J by 1 base; unmatched bases: 6. CDR3 size: 15 residues. The CDR3 nucleotides are TGTGCCAGCAGCCCCAGGGGGAGCGGCACAGATACGCAGTATTTT. The encoded protein is CASSPRGSGTDTQYF.

V usage is TRBV19 and J usage is TRBJ1-5; 9 bases agree with TRBD1. J lost 5 bases, V lost 5 bases, and 4 bases had no gene match. Per the germline V gene, CDR1 is LNHDA and CDR2 is SQIVND (reference sequence). The CDR3 covers 14 residues. The CDR3 region is CASSAGQGYQPQHF. The CDR3 nucleotides are TGTGCCAGTAGTGCCGGACAGGGGTATCAGCCCCAGCATTTT.

The rearrangement uses TRBV6-5 and TRBJ1-5; tentatively, D is TRBD1 (6 bases). CDR1 is MNHEY and CDR2 is SVGAGI in the germline V gene. There are 14 residues in the CDR3. The germline V and J ends were trimmed by 6 bases and 7 bases, with 16 bases remaining between them. In DNA, the CDR3 is TGTGCCAGCAGACGCGGGGGGGGCGGGCAGCCCCAGCATTTT. This sequence encodes CASRRGGGGQPQHF.

This rearrangement joins TRBV15 to TRBJ1-2, with 7 nucleotides matching TRBD1. The V segment lost 0 bases and the J segment 7 bases; nucleotides outside the gene matches: 14. This CDR3 has 17 residues. Per the germline V gene, CDR1 is LNHNV and CDR2 is YYDKDF (reference sequence). For the CDR3, the DNA is TGTGCCACCAGCAGAGAATTGACAGGGTTTACAACAAGTGGCTACACCTTC. It specifies CATSRELTGFTTSGYTF.

The genes are TRBV5-6 and TRBJ2-1; 11 bases line up with TRBD2. CDR3 length: 17 amino acids. V lost 0 bases, J lost 6 bases, and 8 bases stayed unmatched. Looked up from germline, CDR1 is SGHDT and CDR2 is YYEEEE. The CDR3 here is CASSLGLAGRRANEQFF. The CDR3 coding sequence is TGTGCCAGCAGCTTGGGACTAGCGGGACGGCGGGCCAATGAGCAGTTCTTC.

The V gene is TRBV3-1 (or the pseudogene TRBV3-2), the J gene TRBJ2-3; tentative D call: TRBD2 (5 bases). V was pared by 8 bases and J by 7 bases, with 10 bases between. The CDR3 consists of 11 residues. The germline V gene encodes CDR1 LGHDT and CDR2 YNNKEL (reference sequence). The CDR3 sequence is CASPSGNTQYF. The CDR3 DNA is TGTGCCAGCCCCAGCGGAAATACGCAGTATTTT.

V and J are TRBV16 and TRBJ1-5; D unclear. CDR1 and CDR2 from the germline V gene are KGHSY and FQNENV. V gave up 1 base and J gave up 4 bases, with 8 bases separating them. The CDR3 sequence is 14 residues long. This CDR3 is CASSQWRDNQPQHF. The CDR3 DNA reads as TGTGCCAGCAGCCAATGGAGGGATAATCAGCCCCAGCATTTT.

The chain uses TRBV27 and TRBJ2-7, with TRBD1 as a possible D gene (6 bases). V was pared by 4 bases and J by 4 bases, with 14 bases between. Germline values: CDR1 MNHEY, CDR2 SMNVEV (reference sequence). This CDR3 is 14 amino acids long. The CDR3 DNA is TGTGCCAGCAGTTCGCTCTCAACAGGGTACGAGCAGTACTTC. Encoded protein: CASSSLSTGYEQYF.

The CDR3 sequence: CASSLARPVYGYTF. The CDR3 nucleotides are TGTGCCAGCAGCTTAGCGAGGCCGGTCTATGGCTACACCTTC. This chain uses TRBV7-2 with TRBJ1-2; D remains ambiguous. This CDR3 comprises 14 residues. Trimming stripped 0 bases from V and 4 bases from J, with 9 bases between. The germline V gene encodes CDR1 SGHTA and CDR2 FQGNSA.

This chain uses TRBV11-2 with TRBJ2-3; 8 positions agree with TRBD1. V dropped 5 bases and J dropped 0; count of bases not matched to a gene: 7. The germline V gene encodes CDR1 SGHAT and CDR2 FQNNGV. The CDR3 sequence is 16 residues long. The CDR3 reads CASSLGQGPSTDTQYF. In DNA form, the CDR3 reads TGTGCCAGCAGCCTCGGACAGGGACCTAGCACAGATACGCAGTATTTT.

The rearrangement joins TRBV5-1 to TRBJ2-7; 7 bases are a match to TRBD1. Germline trimming cut 0 bases from V and 3 bases from J; bases unmatched to any gene: 3. CDR1 is SGHRS, CDR2 YFSETQ, per germline. The CDR3 has 14 residues. The CDR3: CASSLGGTDYEQYF. The DNA of the CDR3 is TGCGCCAGCAGCTTGGGTGGGACAGACTACGAGCAGTACTTC.

The chain has TRBV11-2 and TRBJ1-1, with D uncertain. Germline CDR1 reads SGHAT; CDR2 reads FQNNGV. Trimming took 1 base from V and 4 from J, leaving 13 bases between them. This CDR3 contains 15 residues. CDR3 DNA: TGTGCCAGCAGCTTAGTCAGATCCCTAGGCACTGAAGCTTTCTTT. Translating gives CASSLVRSLGTEAFF.

The chain joins TRBV6-5 to TRBJ1-6; 7 nucleotides align to TRBD1. Germline values: CDR1 MNHEY, CDR2 SVGAGI. J gave up 13 bases and V 0 bases, and 6 bases lay outside the gene matches. This CDR3 comprises 14 residues. CDR3: CASSYSSSRGPLHF. The DNA of the CDR3 is TGTGCCAGCAGTTACTCCTCCTCCAGGGGGCCCCTCCACTTT.

J is TRBJ1-6 and V is TRBV9; 10 bases line up with TRBD1. The germline V gene has CDR1 SGDLS and CDR2 YYNGEE. Trimming cost V 4 bases and J 10 bases; bases outside gene matches: 8. This CDR3 contains 15 residues. The CDR3 region has the DNA TGTGCCAGCAGCACCCGACGGGACAGGGGATCACCCCTCCACTTT. Amino acids: CASSTRRDRGSPLHF. The whole variable domain, filled in from reference TRBV9 and TRBJ1-6, reads DSGVTQTPKHLITATGQRVTLRCSPRSGDLSVYWYQQSLDQGLQFLIQYYNGEERAKGNILERFSAQQFPDLHSELNLSSLELGDSALYFCASSTRRDRGSPLHFGNGTRLTVT.

This sequence joins TRBV27 and TRBJ1-5, with D hard to call. Trimming left V 0 bases short and J 0 bases short, with 9 bases between. CDR3 length: 16 amino acids. Germline V gene data show CDR1 as MNHEY and CDR2 as SMNVEV (reference sequence). The CDR3 sequence: CASSLSYGYSNQPQHF. DNA of the CDR3: TGTGCCAGCAGTTTATCGTACGGGTATAGCAATCAGCCCCAGCATTTT.

The chain carries TRBV29-1 and TRBJ1-1; D is perhaps TRBD1 (5 bases). The CDR3 has 13 residues. The germline CDR1 and CDR2 sequences are SQVTM and ANQGSEA. The ends were cut back, 1 base at V and 4 bases at J, with 10 bases in the middle. The CDR3, as DNA: TGCAGCGTTGAAGTACAGGTGGGCACTGAAGCTTTCTTT. It codes for CSVEVQVGTEAFF.

This sequence joins TRBV10-3 and TRBJ2-3, with TRBD2 matching over 10 bases. J lost 2 bases, V lost 5 bases, and 7 bases had no gene match. Germline V gives CDR1 ENHRY, CDR2 SYGVKD. CDR3 length: 16 residues. CDR3 DNA sequence: TGTGCCATCAGTCCCCGGACTAGCGGAACCACAGATACGCAGTATTTT. It translates to CAISPRTSGTTDTQYF.

The chain joins TRBV10-3 to TRBJ1-2, with TRBD1 matching 9 bases. The CDR3 consists of 13 residues. The V gene end was trimmed by 2 bases and the J gene end by 7 bases; junction bases not matched to a gene: 2. CDR1 and CDR2 from the germline V gene are ENHRY and SYGVKD. The CDR3 loop is CAISEAQGAGYTF. The CDR3 nucleotides read TGTGCCATCAGTGAGGCACAGGGGGCTGGCTACACCTTC.

This chain links TRBV18 with TRBJ2-2, with TRBD2 as a possible D gene (6 bases). The CDR3 totals 13 residues. Deletions cut 4 bases from V and 5 bases from J, with 8 bases between. Per the germline V gene, CDR1 is KGHSH and CDR2 is LQKENI. CDR3 loop: CASSQGLTGELFF. The CDR3 DNA sequence: TGTGCCAGCTCACAGGGACTTACCGGGGAGCTGTTTTTT.

The chain combines TRBV6-5 with TRBJ1-3; D might be TRBD1 (6 bases). Germline loops: CDR1 MNHEY, CDR2 SVGAGI. The V end lost 7 bases, the J end lost 4 bases, and 17 bases lay between the germline ends. This CDR3 is 15 amino acids long. The CDR3 coding sequence is TGTGCCAGCACCGAAGGGGGGGCAGGGGGAAACACCATATATTTT. Translated: CASTEGGAGGNTIYF.

The CDR3 reads CASSFAGVNEQFF. Here the CDR3 DNA reads TGTGCCAGCAGCTTCGCAGGGGTTAATGAGCAGTTCTTC. The chain carries TRBV11-2 and TRBJ2-1, with D possibly TRBD1 on 6 matching bases. CDR3 length: 13 residues. V dropped 3 bases and J dropped 7 bases, with 10 bases sitting between them. CDR1 and CDR2 from the germline V gene are SGHAT and FQNNGV. Full variable domain (missing parts from reference TRBV11-2 and TRBJ2-1): EAGVAQSPRYKIIEKRQSVAFWCNPISGHATLYWYQQILGQGPKLLIQFQNNGVVDDSQLPKDRFSAERLKGVDSTLKIQPAKLEDSAVYLCASSFAGVNEQFFGPGTRLTVL.

The table lists this clone with many counts. The rearrangement links TRBV5-1 to TRBJ1-2, with D possibly TRBD1 on 5 matching bases. The CDR3 loop spans 15 amino acids. CDR1 and CDR2 from the germline V gene are SGHRS and YFSETQ. V lost 0 bases and J 4 bases, leaving 13 bases between the germline ends. CDR3 in amino acids: CASSLEGYNFYGYTF. Written as DNA, the CDR3 is TGCGCCAGCAGCTTGGAGGGGTATAATTTCTATGGCTACACCTTC.

The chain combines TRBV30 with TRBJ2-3; 7 positions match TRBD1. CDR1 is GTSNPN and CDR2 is SVGIG in the germline V gene (reference sequence). This CDR3 is 13 amino acids long. Unmatched junction bases numbered 7, after V lost 7 bases and J lost 3 bases. As DNA, the CDR3 is TGTGCCTCGACAGGGAAGGGGACAGATACGCAGTATTTT. The encoded protein is CASTGKGTDTQYF.

This rearrangement joins TRBV9 to TRBJ2-3; D is undetermined. CDR3 length: 14 amino acids. The V end was cut by 1 base, the J end by 4 bases, with 10 bases between. CDR1 is SGDLS and CDR2 is YYNGEE in the germline V gene. CDR3: CASSVLAPPDTQYF. The CDR3 region has the DNA TGTGCCAGCAGCGTATTGGCCCCGCCAGATACGCAGTATTTT.

The chain combines TRBV7-9 with TRBJ1-4; possibly TRBD1 for D (5 bases). The CDR3 contains 14 residues. Germline values: CDR1 SEHNR, CDR2 FQNEAQ (reference sequence). V dropped 3 bases and J dropped 6 bases, with 11 bases sitting between them. The CDR3 nucleotides are TGTGCCAGCAGCTTCCCTCTAGGGGATGAAAAACTGTTTTTT. This codes for CASSFPLGDEKLFF. The full variable domain, with the rest looked up from reference TRBV7-9 and TRBJ1-4, is DTGVSQNPRHKITKRGQNVTFRCDPISEHNRLYWYRQTLGQGPEFLTYFQNEAQLEKSRLLSDRFSAERPKGSFSTLEIQRTEQGDSAMYLCASSFPLGDEKLFFGSGTQLSVL.

CDR3 region: CASSYSSAGGSSEQYF. CDR3 nucleotides: TGTGCCAGCAGTTACTCCTCAGCGGGAGGATCAAGCGAGCAGTACTTC. The rearrangement links TRBV6-2 or TRBV6-3 to TRBJ2-7, with TRBD2 matching 9 bases. From germline, CDR1 is MNHEY and CDR2 SVGEGT. V dropped 0 bases and J dropped 6; count of bases not matched to a gene: 9. CDR3 length equals 16 residues.

The chain combines TRBV21-1 with TRBJ1-2; the listed D gene, TRBD1, was not tested against the DNA. TRBV21-1 is a pseudogene. The CDR3 is 11 amino acids. CDR3: CASGHTYGYTF. The CDR3 DNA reads as TGTGCCAGCGGACATACTTATGGCTACACCTTC.